This TCR beta chain appears in the sequencing data of a study of CD8+ T cells in alopecia areata. V was trimmed by 0 bases and J by 5 bases, leaving 12 bases between them. The CDR3 totals 15 residues. Germline lookup yields CDR1 SGHRS and CDR2 YFSETQ. Extracted RNA was reverse transcribed, and the resulting cDNA served as sequencing template. The method was immunoSEQ multiplex PCR; TCRdb's version includes in-frame clones alone and lacks a portion of them. The sample records 180,000 or so clones, about 47% being singletons. The treatment denotes: oral pan-JAK inhibitor, 5-10 mg twice daily. Study-level points and caveats: It was less clear whether patients shared TCRs than it was in mice, possibly because of HLA. Whether baseline CD8+ expansion is linked to response remains uncertain, given a single nonresponder.

A remark on this clone: Antigen specificity is unknown.

The receptor was isolated from a human donor with alopecia areata. Material: CD8+ T cells sorted from blood, obtained at roughly week 53, from a patient treated with tofacitinib. J is TRBJ1-5 and V is TRBV5-1, with D unresolved. As DNA, the CDR3 is TGCGCCAGCAGCTTGGAGCCAGTAGTTGATCAGCCCCAGCATTTT. This sequence encodes CASSLEPVVDQPQHF.